Below are 26 T cell receptor beta chains sequenced from a single sample in a study of T-cell memory formation after mild COVID-19. TCRdb processed the 5' RACE reads anew with MiXCR; each CDR3 protein has one entry. The table includes more than 200,000 distinct CDR3 sequences, 16% detected once. Sequencing was performed on PBMCs or a T cell subset sorted from them (not recorded which). The source of these receptors is a man aged 18 to 35 who had mild COVID-19 (a few samples of this study predate the infection). Cell type and time point are not known.

The V and J genes are TRBV6-2 or TRBV6-3 and TRBJ1-1; no reliable D call. V was cut by 2 bases and J by 7 bases, with 11 bases left in between. Germline CDR1 is MNHEY and CDR2 is SVGEGT. There are 13 residues in the CDR3. CDR3 DNA sequence: TGTGCCAGCAGTTACGGCGAATGGAGTGAAGCTTTCTTT. This gives the protein CASSYGEWSEAFF.

This clonotype has a single count. This chain joins TRBV9 and TRBJ2-1, with D tentatively TRBD2 (5 bases). The V and J ends lost 3 bases and 6 bases respectively, with 16 bases between them. CDR1 and CDR2 (germline): SGDLS, YYNGEE. This CDR3 has 15 residues. The CDR3 protein is CASSAGIAKGNEQFF. The CDR3 DNA sequence: TGTGCCAGCAGCGCCGGGATCGCTAAAGGCAATGAGCAGTTCTTC.

This clonotype was observed at least ten times. The V and J genes are TRBV6-5 and TRBJ1-2; D perhaps matches TRBD1 (5 bases). The CDR3 has 13 amino acids. The V gene's germline CDR1 is MNHEY and CDR2 SVGAGI. V lost 6 bases and J 2 bases, leaving 10 bases between the germline ends. The CDR3 DNA reads as TGTGCCAGCAGCTACGACAGCAACTATGGCTACACCTTC. It translates to CASSYDSNYGYTF.

This clonotype appeared a few times. The chain combines TRBV20-1 with TRBJ2-5; D perhaps matches TRBD2 (6 bases). This CDR3 has 14 residues. Germline V gene data show CDR1 as DFQATT and CDR2 as SNEGSKA (reference sequence). V was cut by 4 bases and J by 5 bases, with 17 bases left in between. CDR3 nucleotides: TGCAGTGCTAATAGCGGCGCCAAGTTTGAGACCCAGTACTTC. It yields the protein CSANSGAKFETQYF.

This clonotype was detected many times. The rearrangement joins TRBV7-8 to TRBJ2-7; tentative D call: TRBD1 (5 bases). The CDR3 loop spans 13 amino acids. V gave up 5 bases and J gave up 6 bases, with 14 bases separating them. Germline V lookup: CDR1 SGHVS, CDR2 FQNEAQ. The CDR3 DNA sequence: TGTGCCAGCAGCGCCAACCCAGGGCTCGAGCAGTACTTC. It codes for CASSANPGLEQYF.

This clonotype came up a few times. The chain has TRBV24-1 and TRBJ2-1; 10 nucleotides match TRBD1. CDR1 and CDR2 from the germline V gene are KGHDR and SFDVKD. CDR3 length: 18 amino acids. The V gene end was trimmed by 7 bases and the J gene end by 7 bases; junction bases not matched to a gene: 18. The CDR3 DNA sequence: TGTGCCACCAGCCTGGACCCCGGTCGGACAGGGGGAGGGAATGAGCAGTTCTTC. Protein: CATSLDPGRTGGGNEQFF.

The V and J genes are TRBV7-9 and TRBJ2-5; unclear D gene. Germline V gene lookup returns CDR1 SEHNR and CDR2 FQNEAQ (reference sequence). The CDR3 has 13 amino acids. The V end was cut by 6 bases, the J end by 2 bases, with 10 bases between. CDR3 sequence reads: CASSLDGQETQYF. The CDR3 DNA sequence: TGTGCCAGCAGTCTGGACGGTCAAGAGACCCAGTACTTC.

V is TRBV10-3 and J is TRBJ2-7; D not certain. In germline, CDR1 is ENHRY, CDR2 SYGVKD. The CDR3 covers 11 residues. V was pared by 1 base and J by 7 bases, with 5 bases between. The DNA of the CDR3 is TGTGCCATCAGTGAGTGGGAAGAGCAGTACTTC. As protein: CAISEWEEQYF.

The V call is TRBV18, the J call TRBJ1-1, with TRBD1 identical over 12 bases. Germline trimming cut 6 bases from V and 3 bases from J; bases unmatched to any gene: 5. The CDR3 has 15 amino acids. Germline V gene data show CDR1 as KGHSH and CDR2 as LQKENI. CDR3 nucleotide sequence: TGTGCCAGCTCCCGGGACAGGGGGCTTGACACTGAAGCTTTCTTT. Translation: CASSRDRGLDTEAFF.

In its sample, this clonotype was seen a few times. This chain joins TRBV7-9 and TRBJ1-1; D unclear. Germline V gene sequence: CDR1 SEHNR, CDR2 FQNEAQ (reference sequence). V lost 3 bases and J 5 bases, leaving 10 bases between the germline ends. This CDR3 is built from 13 residues. CDR3 sequence: CASSFDFNTEAFF. The DNA for the CDR3 is TGTGCCAGCAGCTTCGATTTCAATACTGAAGCTTTCTTT.

This clonotype has a handful of counts. The chain couples TRBV2 to TRBJ2-7; possibly TRBD2 for D (5 bases). With 4 bases removed from V and 5 bases from J, the gap between germline ends came to 9 bases. The CDR3 is 12 amino acids. Germline V lookup: CDR1 SNHLY, CDR2 FYNNEI. CDR3 sequence reads: CASSVTGDEQYV. CDR3 DNA sequence: TGTGCCAGCAGTGTAACCGGGGACGAGCAGTACGTC.

The chain employs TRBV5-1 and TRBJ2-7; no clear D gene. Trimming took off 1 base at V and 0 bases at J, with 8 bases between the two ends. The CDR3 loop spans 14 amino acids. CDR1 and CDR2 (germline): SGHRS, YFSETQ. The CDR3 coding sequence is TGCGCCAGCAGCTTGACAGCCAGCTCCTACGAGCAGTACTTC. It is translated as CASSLTASSYEQYF.

The chain employs TRBV9 and TRBJ2-3, with D possibly being TRBD1 or TRBD2 (6 bases each). The CDR3 contains 15 residues. CDR1 and CDR2 from the germline V gene are SGDLS and YYNGEE. V was pared by 0 bases and J by 5 bases, with 13 bases between. The CDR3 nucleotides read TGTGCCAGCAGCGTAGGGGGGGCCGTCGGAGATACGCAGTATTTT. Translation gives CASSVGGAVGDTQYF.

In its sample, this clonotype was seen a few times. The J gene is TRBJ2-2, the V gene TRBV19; D gene unclear. From germline, CDR1 is LNHDA and CDR2 SQIVND (reference sequence). Trimming removed 7 bases from V and 4 bases from J, with 10 bases in between. This CDR3 has 13 amino acids. The CDR3 DNA follows: TGTGCCAGTAAGTTGGATGGCACCGGGGAGCTGTTTTTT. Translating it yields CASKLDGTGELFF.

This clonotype was counted many times. This rearrangement joins TRBV7-9 to TRBJ2-3, with TRBD1 as a possible D gene (6 bases). The CDR3 sequence is 15 residues long. Trimming left V 5 bases short and J 4 bases short, with 16 bases between. Germline loops: CDR1 SEHNR, CDR2 FQNEAQ (reference sequence). The CDR3 loop reads CASSQHNRAADTQYF. The CDR3 region has the DNA TGTGCCAGCAGCCAACACAACAGGGCCGCAGATACGCAGTATTTT.

In this sample, this clonotype turned up a few times. This chain joins TRBV7-8 and TRBJ2-7; 16 bases are shared with TRBD2. The germline gives CDR1 SGHVS, CDR2 FQNEAQ. J gave up 3 bases and V 4 bases, and 15 bases lay outside the gene matches. The CDR3 has 20 residues. The CDR3 region is CASSSRLGTSGGASGYEQYV. CDR3 coding DNA: TGTGCCAGCAGCTCACGGCTAGGGACTAGCGGGGGGGCATCTGGCTACGAGCAGTACGTC.

In its sample, this clonotype was seen many times. This sequence joins TRBV4-1 and TRBJ2-3, with unresolved D. The CDR3 runs 16 residues. Germline loops: CDR1 MGHRA, CDR2 YSYEKL. Trimming stripped 1 base from V and 2 bases from J, with 13 bases between. DNA of the CDR3: TGCGCCAGCAGCCAAGCATGGAAGGGTCCCACAGATACGCAGTATTTT. Protein: CASSQAWKGPTDTQYF.

The chain employs TRBV6-6 and TRBJ2-5, with no clear D. In germline, CDR1 is MNHNY, CDR2 SVGAGI (reference sequence). CDR3 length equals 14 residues. Deletions cut 0 bases from V and 4 bases from J, with 9 bases between. Here the CDR3 DNA reads TGTGCCAGCAGTTACTCGGCTTACTCAGAGACCCAGTACTTC. This encodes CASSYSAYSETQYF.

The chain links TRBV7-2 to TRBJ2-7, with D tentatively TRBD2 (5 bases). Germline lookup yields CDR1 SGHTA and CDR2 FQGNSA. V gave up 1 base and J gave up 2 bases, with 9 bases separating them. The CDR3 is 14 residues long. CDR3 in amino acids: CASSLDPGTYEQYF. As DNA, the CDR3 is TGTGCCAGCAGCTTAGACCCCGGGACCTACGAGCAGTACTTC.

This clonotype was counted a few times. The chain has TRBV12-3 or TRBV12-4 and TRBJ1-5; D remains unclear. Trimming stripped 1 base from V and 0 bases from J, with 13 bases between. The CDR3 consists of 17 residues. The CDR3 region has the DNA TGTGCCAGCAGTTTAGTGGTGTCGTTTGATAGCAATCAGCCCCAGCATTTT. This codes for CASSLVVSFDSNQPQHF.

This clonotype has a handful of counts. The chain is built from TRBV10-3 and TRBJ1-2, with no clear D. Trimming left V 6 bases short and J 4 bases short, with 12 bases between. The CDR3 has 13 residues. CDR1 ENHRY and CDR2 SYGVKD come from the germline V gene. The CDR3 loop reads CAIRPEVGYGYTF. In DNA, the CDR3 is TGTGCCATCAGGCCCGAGGTGGGCTATGGCTACACCTTC.

The genes are TRBV12-3 or TRBV12-4 and TRBJ2-4; the D call may be TRBD1 or TRBD2 (5 bases each). V shed 5 bases and J shed 4 bases, with 18 bases lying between them. CDR3 length: 16 residues. Written as DNA, the CDR3 is TGTGCCAGCAGTCTTGGATTCGGGACCGAGAAAAACATTCAGTACTTC. Its protein is CASSLGFGTEKNIQYF.

V is TRBV12-3 or TRBV12-4 and J is TRBJ1-5, with D possibly matching TRBD1 (5 bases). V was pared by 5 bases and J by 6 bases, with 11 bases between. This CDR3 has 13 amino acids. CDR3 protein: CASSGSGSQPQHF. For the CDR3, the DNA is TGTGCCAGCAGTGGATCAGGGAGTCAGCCCCAGCATTTT.

The chain combines TRBV4-2 with TRBJ2-3; 10 bases line up with TRBD1. Germline trimming cut 4 bases from V and 1 base from J; bases unmatched to any gene: 8. CDR1 is LGHNA, CDR2 YNFKEQ, per germline. CDR3 length: 17 residues. The CDR3 loop is CASSPGDRGKRTDTQYF. The CDR3 bases are TGTGCCAGCAGCCCGGGGGACAGGGGTAAACGCACAGATACGCAGTATTTT.

The chain links TRBV5-1 to TRBJ1-4, with unresolved D. Trimming took off 0 bases at V and 8 bases at J, with 11 bases between the two ends. The CDR3 is made up of 14 amino acids. Germline CDR1 and CDR2: SGHRS and YFSETQ. The CDR3 here is CASSLAGEREKLFF. CDR3 nucleotides: TGCGCCAGCAGCTTGGCAGGAGAACGGGAAAAACTGTTTTTT.

This clonotype was seen many times. The chain links TRBV7-2 to TRBJ2-5; 9 nucleotides align to TRBD2. This CDR3 is built from 17 residues. Germline loops: CDR1 SGHTA, CDR2 FQGNSA. Trimming removed 6 bases from V and 3 bases from J; junction bases left unmatched: 14. In nucleotides, the CDR3 is TGTGCCAGCAGAAGGTCAACTGCGGGGGGGCATGAAGAGACCCAGTACTTC. Its translation: CASRRSTAGGHEETQYF.